These T cell receptor beta chains were read from a single sample in a study of cytomegalovirus exposure and HLA in healthy donors. The protocol was immunoSEQ multiplex PCR, while the TCRdb copy is restricted to in-frame clones and leaves out a portion. The data show approximately 110,000 clones, roughly 66% seen once. Sequencing used PBMCs. The receptors originated from a man between 60 and 70 years old in good health and CMV-seropositive. Each CDR3 is given with its conserved first and last residue. A D gene is named only where the DNA matches it firmly. The size field is filled for only some rows; it gives once, few, many or a size class.

NA | TRBJ1-2 | TRBD1 | TRBV19 | CATKTGYYGYTF | TGTGCCACCAAGACAGGGTACTATGGCTACACCTTC
few | TRBJ2-5 | TRBD1 | TRBV9 | CASSVAGTGFPFSQETQYF | TGTGCCAGCAGCGTAGCGGGGACAGGATTCCCGTTCTCACAAGAGACCCAGTACTTC
NA | TRBJ2-5 | TRBD2 | TRBV5-1 | CASSSGTSGGPYQETQYF | TGCGCCAGCAGCTCAGGGACTAGCGGGGGACCGTACCAAGAGACCCAGTACTTC
few | TRBJ2-5 | TRBD2 | TRBV6-5 | CASRRSGAETQYF | TGTGCCAGCAGACGCAGCGGGGCAGAGACCCAGTACTTC
NA | TRBJ1-5 | NA | TRBV4-1 | CASSDGTHSNQPQHF | TGCGCCAGCAGCGATGGGACACATAGCAATCAGCCCCAGCATTTT
few | TRBJ1-4 | NA | TRBV5-6 | CASSFGREEKLFF | TGTGCCAGCAGCTTTGGCAGGGAGGAGAAACTGTTTTTT
NA | TRBJ1-2 | TRBD1 | TRBV28 | CASRPPGTGIGTDGYTF | TGTGCCAGCCGACCGCCCGGGACAGGGATTGGAACGGATGGCTACACCTTC
NA | TRBJ2-1 | TRBD2 | TRBV11-3 | CASSYSGGYNEQFF | TGTGCCAGCAGCTACAGCGGGGGGTACAATGAGCAGTTCTTC
NA | TRBJ1-2 | NA | TRBV28 | CASRSTVNYGYTF | TGTGCCAGCAGGTCGACAGTGAACTATGGCTACACCTTC
NA | TRBJ1-6 | TRBD1 | TRBV6-8 | CASSYLGQGKYNSPLHF | TGTGCCAGCAGTTACTTAGGACAGGGAAAATATAATTCACCCCTCCACTTT
NA | TRBJ2-3 | TRBD2 | TRBV5-1 | CASSLGLAGYTDTQYF | TGCGCCAGCAGCTTGGGACTAGCGGGCTACACAGATACGCAGTATTTT
NA | TRBJ1-2 | NA | TRBV9 | CASSVDGNGYTF | TGTGCCAGCAGCGTAGACGGGAATGGCTACACCTTC
NA | TRBJ1-2 | NA | TRBV5-1 | CASSFGSGANYGYTF | TGCGCCAGCAGTTTCGGCTCGGGAGCCAACTATGGCTACACCTTC
NA | TRBJ1-5 | TRBD1 | TRBV19 | CASSTPGQGNRNQPQHF | TGTGCCAGTAGTACTCCGGGACAGGGGAATAGGAATCAGCCCCAGCATTTT
NA | TRBJ2-1 | TRBD2 | TRBV7-2 | CASSLTGGRYNEQFF | TGTGCCAGCAGCTTAACGGGGGGGAGATACAATGAGCAGTTCTTC
NA | TRBJ2-7 | TRBD1 | TRBV6-1 | CASGRDRVYEQYF | TGTGCCAGCGGTCGGGACAGGGTCTACGAGCAGTACTTC
NA | TRBJ1-6 | NA | TRBV5-4 | CASSLAVSGDSPLHF | TGTGCCAGCAGCTTGGCGGTCTCAGGGGATTCACCCCTCCACTTT
NA | TRBJ1-4 | NA | TRBV7-6 | CASSSDIDNEKLFF | TGTGCCAGCAGCTCCGACATCGATAATGAAAAACTGTTTTTT
NA | TRBJ1-2 | NA | TRBV2 | CASRRDTFNYGYTF | TGTGCCAGCAGAAGAGACACGTTTAACTATGGCTACACCTTC
NA | TRBJ2-5 | NA | TRBV5-6 | CASSLGGGETQYF | TGTGCCAGCAGCTTGGGAGGGGGAGAGACCCAGTACTTC
NA | TRBJ2-1 | NA | TRBV10-1 | CASSESTGGGQFF | TGCGCCAGCAGTGAGTCGACGGGGGGCGGGCAGTTCTTC
once | TRBJ2-7 | NA | TRBV18 | CASSPTTGIHEQYF | TGTGCCAGCTCACCGACAACAGGGATCCACGAGCAGTACTTC
NA | TRBJ1-2 | NA | TRBV6-1 | CASSEGTAQEGDGYTF | TGTGCCAGCAGTGAAGGTACTGCCCAGGAAGGCGATGGCTACACCTTC
NA | TRBJ2-5 | NA | TRBV27 | CASSLGGDRRTQYF | TGTGCCAGCAGTTTAGGAGGGGACCGCCGGACCCAGTACTTC
NA | TRBJ1-6 | TRBD1 | TRBV28 | CATPGQGYSPLHF | TGTGCCACCCCGGGACAGGGATATTCACCCCTCCACTTT
few | TRBJ2-1 | NA | TRBV14 | CASSQDHSDSIRGEQFF | TGTGCCAGCAGCCAAGATCACTCGGACTCAATCCGGGGTGAGCAGTTCTTC
NA | TRBJ2-5 | NA | TRBV10-2 | CASSESSVRETQYF | TGCGCCAGCAGTGAGTCGTCGGTTCGCGAGACCCAGTACTTC
NA | TRBJ1-2 | TRBD1 | TRBV2 | CASSRSTGVGYTF | TGTGCCAGCAGTAGATCGACAGGGGTTGGCTACACCTTC
NA | TRBJ1-5 | TRBD1 | TRBV5-4 | CASRPRTGEANQPQHF | TGTGCCAGCAGGCCACGAACAGGGGAAGCCAATCAGCCCCAGCATTTT
few | TRBJ2-7 | NA | TRBV6-5 | CASSFSTAYEQYF | TGTGCCAGCAGTTTCTCGACAGCCTACGAGCAGTACTTC
NA | TRBJ2-7 | NA | TRBV5-4 | CASSPQGRAYEQYF | TGTGCCAGCAGCCCACAGGGTCGTGCCTACGAGCAGTACTTC
once | TRBJ1-1 | NA | TRBV5-6 | CASRRWGAEAFF | TGTGCCAGCCGCCGGTGGGGGGCTGAAGCTTTCTTT
NA | TRBJ1-6 | NA | TRBV27 | CASTPTRNSPLHF | TGTGCCAGCACCCCCACCAGGAATTCACCCCTCCACTTT
NA | TRBJ2-6 | NA | TRBV7-9 | CASSPSWGDRYSGANVLTF | TGTGCCAGCAGCCCCTCTTGGGGGGACAGATACTCTGGGGCCAACGTCCTGACTTTC
NA | TRBJ1-2 | TRBD1 | TRBV2 | CASSTTDRDYGYTF | TGTGCCAGCAGCACGACTGACAGGGACTATGGCTACACCTTC
NA | TRBJ2-1 | NA | TRBV7-9 | CASSFSTGSYNEQFF | TGTGCCAGCAGTTTTTCTACAGGCTCCTACAATGAGCAGTTCTTC
NA | TRBJ2-2 | NA | TRBV5-1 | CASNEGHSNTGELFF | TGCGCCAGCAACGAAGGACATTCGAACACCGGGGAGCTGTTTTTT
NA | TRBJ2-7 | NA | TRBV5-5 | CASSLGGGDEQYF | TGTGCCAGCAGCCTAGGGGGGGGTGACGAGCAGTACTTC
NA | TRBJ2-5 | TRBD2 | TRBV5-4 | CASSQTDGRAETQYF | TGTGCCAGCAGCCAGACTGACGGGAGGGCTGAGACCCAGTACTTC
NA | TRBJ1-1 | NA | TRBV2 | CASRQAPSATEAFF | TGTGCCAGCCGACAGGCGCCCTCGGCGACTGAAGCTTTCTTT
NA | TRBJ1-1 | NA | TRBV10-1 | CASSESGRVNEAFF | TGCGCCAGCAGTGAGTCCGGCAGGGTGAATGAAGCTTTCTTT
NA | TRBJ1-6 | NA | TRBV6-4 | CASSDSGQNSPLHF | TGTGCCAGCAGTGACTCGGGACAAAATTCACCCCTCCACTTT
NA | TRBJ2-7 | TRBD1 | TRBV2 | CASSVARGRGYEQYF | TGTGCCAGCAGTGTAGCTAGGGGGCGCGGGTACGAGCAGTACTTC
few | TRBJ2-1 | NA | TRBV10-2 | CASSLAYEQFF | TGCGCCAGCAGCCTAGCCTATGAGCAGTTCTTC
once | TRBJ1-6 | NA | TRBV5-1 | CASSRTGGSYNSPLHF | TGCGCCAGCAGCAGGACCGGGGGGTCCTATAATTCACCCCTCCACTTT
NA | TRBJ2-1 | TRBD1 | TRBV11-3 | CASSPTGTGSNEQFF | TGTGCCAGCAGCCCGACCGGGACAGGCAGCAATGAGCAGTTCTTC
NA | TRBJ2-7 | TRBD1 | TRBV6-1 | CASSETGARPTYSYEQYF | TGTGCCAGCAGTGAAACAGGGGCTCGGCCAACTTACTCCTACGAGCAGTACTTC
NA | TRBJ1-2 | TRBD1 | TRBV6-5 | CASSYTGGFQGYTF | TGTGCCAGCAGTTATACAGGGGGCTTTCAAGGCTACACCTTC
NA | TRBJ1-6 | NA | TRBV6-5 | CASSYRQGGSNSPLHF | TGTGCCAGCAGTTACCGTCAAGGGGGATCCAATTCACCCCTCCACTTT
NA | TRBJ2-5 | TRBD2 | TRBV11-3 | CASSLGGQETQYF | TGTGCCAGCAGCTTGGGGGGGCAAGAGACCCAGTACTTC
NA | TRBJ1-4 | TRBD1 | TRBV6-5 | CASSQSTGVNEKLFF | TGTGCCAGCAGTCAGTCAACAGGGGTAAATGAAAAACTGTTTTTT